This TCR beta chain appears in the sequencing data of a study of CXCR3-negative and CXCR3-positive naive CD8 T cells. Study conclusions and caveats: TRBV-TRBJ usage was alike in naive CXCR3-negative and CXCR3-positive cells but differed in memory cells. Comparison of naive cells showed more hydrophobic TRB CDR3s in CXCR3-positive than in CXCR3-negative naive cells.

Via 5' RACE with UMI labels, TRB cDNA libraries were prepared. From its re-call of the 5' RACE reads, TCRdb lists each CDR3 protein once, without DNA. The table lists 150,000 to 180,000 distinct CDR3 sequences. A word on this clonotype: What it binds is not known.

This CDR3 is built from 11 residues. Germline assignment: CDR1 SQVTM and CDR2 ANQGSEA. The TCR originated in a human donor in good health. Some clones in this sample may be carry-over from other donors' samples. The chain has TRBV29-1 and TRBJ1-1. Sequencing was done on a sample of naive CXCR3+ CD8+ T cells from blood. This sample's subset: CD45RO-CCR7+CD27+CD95- naive CD8+ T cells expressing CXCR3 (TNR3+). CDR3 region: CSVGLNTEAFF.